The entry below describes one TCR beta chain. PCR was performed a second time for roughly 7 to 12 cycles using a sample-barcoded 5' primer and a J-beta primer mix. From each sample, at least 2.5 million paired-end reads containing CDR3 were obtained. One entry per CDR3 protein results from TCRdb running MiXCR on the 5' RACE reads. Here the sample spans 920,000 or so distinct CDR3 sequences, 35% to 55% being singletons. This sample is part of a study of blood T cells in healthy people across ages. RNA extraction gave at least 6 micrograms of total RNA per sample. V trimming: 5 bases; J trimming: 0 bases; junction bases outside the gene matches: 11. There are 16 residues in the CDR3. Germline V gene lookup returns CDR1 DFQATT and CDR2 SNEGSKA (reference sequence).

The specimen sequenced was blood. The source of this sequence is a woman in her fifties or sixties in good health. This rearrangement joins TRBV20-1 to TRBJ2-7, with 9 bases identical to TRBD1. The CDR3 region has the DNA TGCAGTGCTCCAACCCAGGGACAGGGCCCCTCCTACGAGCAGTACTTC. Its translation: CSAPTQGQGPSYEQYF.